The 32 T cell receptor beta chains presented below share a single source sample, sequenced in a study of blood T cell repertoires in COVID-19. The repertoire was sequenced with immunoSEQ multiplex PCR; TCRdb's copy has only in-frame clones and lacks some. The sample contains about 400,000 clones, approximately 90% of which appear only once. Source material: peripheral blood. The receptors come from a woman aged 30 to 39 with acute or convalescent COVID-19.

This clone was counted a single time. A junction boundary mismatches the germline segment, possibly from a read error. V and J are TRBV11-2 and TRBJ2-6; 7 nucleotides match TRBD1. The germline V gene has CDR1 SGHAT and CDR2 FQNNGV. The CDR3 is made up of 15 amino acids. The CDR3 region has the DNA TGTGCCAGCAGCCTAGACAGGGCTGGGGCCAACGTCCTGACTTTC. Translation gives CASSLDRAGANVLTF.

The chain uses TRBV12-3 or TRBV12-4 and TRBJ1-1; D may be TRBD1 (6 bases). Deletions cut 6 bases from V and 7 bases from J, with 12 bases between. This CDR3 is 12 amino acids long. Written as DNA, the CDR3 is TGTGCCAGCAGCCCGGGACAACTTGAAGCTTTCTTT. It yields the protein CASSPGQLEAFF.

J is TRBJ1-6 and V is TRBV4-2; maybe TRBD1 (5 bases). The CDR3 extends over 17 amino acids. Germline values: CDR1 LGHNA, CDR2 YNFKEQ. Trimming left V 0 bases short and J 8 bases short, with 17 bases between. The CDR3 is CASSQEPRAGLYSPLHF. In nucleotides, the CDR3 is TGTGCCAGCAGCCAAGAGCCAAGAGCAGGGCTTTATTCACCCCTCCACTTT.

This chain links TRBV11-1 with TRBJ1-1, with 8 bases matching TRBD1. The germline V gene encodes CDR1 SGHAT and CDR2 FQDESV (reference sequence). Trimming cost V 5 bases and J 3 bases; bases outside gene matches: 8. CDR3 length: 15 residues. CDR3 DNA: TGTGCCAGCAGCCAGCTAAGACAGGGGTACACTGAAGCTTTCTTT. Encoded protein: CASSQLRQGYTEAFF.

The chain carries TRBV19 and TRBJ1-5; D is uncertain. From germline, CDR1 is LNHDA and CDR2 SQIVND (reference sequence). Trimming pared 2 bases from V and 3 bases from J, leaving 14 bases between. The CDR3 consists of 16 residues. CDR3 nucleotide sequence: TGTGCCAGTAGTATAATGGGCCAGACCTCCAATCAGCCCCAGCATTTT. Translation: CASSIMGQTSNQPQHF.

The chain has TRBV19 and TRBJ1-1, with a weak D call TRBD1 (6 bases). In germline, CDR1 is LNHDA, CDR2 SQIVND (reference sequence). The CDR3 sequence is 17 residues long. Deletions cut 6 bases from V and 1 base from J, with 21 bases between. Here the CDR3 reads CASSRGEWGRGNTEAFF. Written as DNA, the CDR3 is TGTGCCAGTAGCCGAGGAGAGTGGGGCAGGGGGAACACTGAAGCTTTCTTT.

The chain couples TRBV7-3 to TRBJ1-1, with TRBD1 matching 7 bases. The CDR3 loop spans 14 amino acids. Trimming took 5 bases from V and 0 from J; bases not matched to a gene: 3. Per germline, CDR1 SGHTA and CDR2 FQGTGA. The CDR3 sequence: CASSAGTVNTEAFF. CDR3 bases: TGTGCCAGCAGCGCCGGGACAGTGAACACTGAAGCTTTCTTT. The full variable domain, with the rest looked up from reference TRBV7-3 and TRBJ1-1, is GAGVSQTPSNKVTEKGKYVELRCDPISGHTALYWYRQSLGQGPEFLIYFQGTGAADDSGLPNDRFFAVRPEGSVSTLKIQRTERGDSAVYLCASSAGTVNTEAFFGQGTRLTVV.

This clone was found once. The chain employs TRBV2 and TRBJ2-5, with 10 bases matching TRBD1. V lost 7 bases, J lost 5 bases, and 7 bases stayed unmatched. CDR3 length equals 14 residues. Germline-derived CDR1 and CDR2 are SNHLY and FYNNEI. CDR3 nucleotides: TGTGCCAGCACCGTGACAGGGGGCCTGGAGACCCAGTACTTC. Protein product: CASTVTGGLETQYF.

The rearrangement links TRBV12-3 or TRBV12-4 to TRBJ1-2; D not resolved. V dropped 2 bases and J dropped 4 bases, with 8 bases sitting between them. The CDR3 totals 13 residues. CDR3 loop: CASSLRRGYGYTF. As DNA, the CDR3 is TGTGCCAGCAGTTTACGGCGGGGCTATGGCTACACCTTC.

CDR3 amino acids: CASSLEGQGFEKLFF. In nucleotides, the CDR3 is TGCGCCAGCAGCTTAGAGGGACAGGGTTTTGAAAAACTGTTTTTT. The V call is TRBV5-1, the J call TRBJ1-4; 9 nucleotides align to TRBD1. Germline assignment: CDR1 SGHRS and CDR2 YFSETQ. J was trimmed by 7 bases and V by 2 bases; bases with no gene match: 6. The CDR3 has 15 amino acids.

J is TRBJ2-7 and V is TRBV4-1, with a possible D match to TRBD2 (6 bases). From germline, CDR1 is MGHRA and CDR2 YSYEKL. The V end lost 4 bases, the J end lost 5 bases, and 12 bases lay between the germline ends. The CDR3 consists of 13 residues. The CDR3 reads CASSRTPGDEQYF. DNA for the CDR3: TGCGCCAGCAGCCGAACACCGGGGGACGAGCAGTACTTC.

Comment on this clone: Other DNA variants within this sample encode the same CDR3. This CDR3 is CASSKTGDSYNEQFF. The CDR3 nucleotides are TGTGCCAGCAGTAAGACAGGGGACTCCTACAATGAGCAGTTCTTC. The rearrangement links TRBV6-5 to TRBJ2-1, with 8 bases that match TRBD1. Germline trimming cut 5 bases from V and 0 bases from J; bases unmatched to any gene: 3. CDR1 and CDR2 from the germline V gene are MNHEY and SVGAGI. The CDR3 has 15 residues.

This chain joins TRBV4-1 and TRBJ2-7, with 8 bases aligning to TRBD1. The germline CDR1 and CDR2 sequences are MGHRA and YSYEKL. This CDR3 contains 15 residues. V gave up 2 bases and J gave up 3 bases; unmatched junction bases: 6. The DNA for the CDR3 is TGCGCCAGCAGCCAACGTGACACAGGGGGCTACGAGCAGTACTTC. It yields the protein CASSQRDTGGYEQYF.

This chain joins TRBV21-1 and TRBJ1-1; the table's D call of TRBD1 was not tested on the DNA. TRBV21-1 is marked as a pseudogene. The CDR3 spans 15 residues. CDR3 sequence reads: CASSIAGTGESVAFF. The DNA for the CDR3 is TGTGCCAGCAGCATTGCCGGGACAGGGGAGTCCGTGGCTTTCTTT.

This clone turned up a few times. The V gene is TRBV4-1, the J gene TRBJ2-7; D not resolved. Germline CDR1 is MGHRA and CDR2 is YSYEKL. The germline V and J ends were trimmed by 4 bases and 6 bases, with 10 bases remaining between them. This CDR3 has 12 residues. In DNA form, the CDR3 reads TGCGCCAGCAGCCTACCAGGCGCCGAGCAGTACTTC. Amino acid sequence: CASSLPGAEQYF.

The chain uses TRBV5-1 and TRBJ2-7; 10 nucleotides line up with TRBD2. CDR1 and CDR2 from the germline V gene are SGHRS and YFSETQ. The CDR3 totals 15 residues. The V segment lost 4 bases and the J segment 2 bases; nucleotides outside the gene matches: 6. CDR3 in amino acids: CASSVAGGSTYEQYF. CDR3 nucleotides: TGCGCCAGCAGCGTAGCGGGGGGCTCCACCTACGAGCAGTACTTC.

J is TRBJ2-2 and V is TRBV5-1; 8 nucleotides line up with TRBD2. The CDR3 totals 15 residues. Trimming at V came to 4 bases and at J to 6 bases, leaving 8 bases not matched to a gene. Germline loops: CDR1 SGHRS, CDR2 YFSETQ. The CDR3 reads CASSAGGAYAGELFF. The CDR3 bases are TGCGCCAGCAGCGCCGGGGGGGCCTATGCCGGGGAGCTGTTTTTT.

CDR3 residues: CAWDRGTQLGGYTF. The CDR3 DNA reads TGTGCCTGGGACAGGGGTACCCAGTTAGGTGGCTACACCTTC. This rearrangement joins TRBV30 to TRBJ1-2, with 8 nucleotides matching TRBD1. There are 14 residues in the CDR3. The V gene end was trimmed by 5 bases and the J gene end by 7 bases; junction bases not matched to a gene: 12. The germline CDR1 and CDR2 sequences are GTSNPN and SVGIG (reference sequence).

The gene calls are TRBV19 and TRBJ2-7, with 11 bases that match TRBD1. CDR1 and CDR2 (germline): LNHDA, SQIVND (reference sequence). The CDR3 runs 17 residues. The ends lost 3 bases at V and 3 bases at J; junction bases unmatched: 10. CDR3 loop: CASSIGMRGTGGYEQYF. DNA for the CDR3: TGTGCCAGTAGTATTGGGATGAGGGGGACAGGGGGCTACGAGCAGTACTTC.

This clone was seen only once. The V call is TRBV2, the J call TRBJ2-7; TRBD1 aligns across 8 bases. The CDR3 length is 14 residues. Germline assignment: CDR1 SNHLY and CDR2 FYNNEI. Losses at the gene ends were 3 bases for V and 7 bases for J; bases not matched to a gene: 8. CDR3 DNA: TGTGCCAGCAGTGAGCTGGGACAGGACCGGGAGCAGTACTTC. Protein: CASSELGQDREQYF.

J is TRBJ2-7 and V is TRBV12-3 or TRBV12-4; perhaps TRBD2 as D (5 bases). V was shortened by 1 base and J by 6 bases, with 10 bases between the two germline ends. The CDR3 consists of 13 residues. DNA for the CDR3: TGTGCCAGCAGTTTAGGGGCGGGCATCGAGCAGTACTTC. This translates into CASSLGAGIEQYF.

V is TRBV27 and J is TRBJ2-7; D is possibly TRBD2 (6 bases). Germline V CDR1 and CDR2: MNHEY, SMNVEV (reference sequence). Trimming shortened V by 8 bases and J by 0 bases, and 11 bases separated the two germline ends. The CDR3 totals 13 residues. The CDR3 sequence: CASRSGSSYEQYF. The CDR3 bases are TGTGCCAGCCGTAGCGGCAGCTCCTACGAGCAGTACTTC.

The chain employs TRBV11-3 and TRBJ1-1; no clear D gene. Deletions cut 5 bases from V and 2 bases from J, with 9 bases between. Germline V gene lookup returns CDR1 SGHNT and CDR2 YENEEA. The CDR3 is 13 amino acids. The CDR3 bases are TGTGCCAGCAGCCCAGACATAAACACTGAAGCTTTCTTT. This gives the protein CASSPDINTEAFF.

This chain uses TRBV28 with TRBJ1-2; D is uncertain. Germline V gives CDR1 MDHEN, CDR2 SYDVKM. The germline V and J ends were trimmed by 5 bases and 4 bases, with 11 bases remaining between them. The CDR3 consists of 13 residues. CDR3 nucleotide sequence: TGTGCCAGCAGTAAAGCGCAGACCTATGGCTACACCTTC. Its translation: CASSKAQTYGYTF.

This CDR3 is CASSFIRYNEQFF. In DNA, the CDR3 is TGTGCCAGCAGTTTTATTCGGTACAATGAGCAGTTCTTC. This chain uses TRBV28 with TRBJ2-1; D unclear. Germline assignment: CDR1 MDHEN and CDR2 SYDVKM. The CDR3 spans 13 residues. The germline V and J ends were trimmed by 3 bases and 4 bases, with 7 bases remaining between them.

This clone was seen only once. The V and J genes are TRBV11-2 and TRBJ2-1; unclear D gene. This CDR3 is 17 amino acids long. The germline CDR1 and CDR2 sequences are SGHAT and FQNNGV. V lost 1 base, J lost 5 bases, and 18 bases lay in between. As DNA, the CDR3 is TGTGCCAGCAGCTTAGTATTCGAGAAGTACTACAACAATGAGCAGTTCTTC. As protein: CASSLVFEKYYNNEQFF. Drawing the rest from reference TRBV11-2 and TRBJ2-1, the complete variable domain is EAGVAQSPRYKIIEKRQSVAFWCNPISGHATLYWYQQILGQGPKLLIQFQNNGVVDDSQLPKDRFSAERLKGVDSTLKIQPAKLEDSAVYLCASSLVFEKYYNNEQFFGPGTRLTVL.

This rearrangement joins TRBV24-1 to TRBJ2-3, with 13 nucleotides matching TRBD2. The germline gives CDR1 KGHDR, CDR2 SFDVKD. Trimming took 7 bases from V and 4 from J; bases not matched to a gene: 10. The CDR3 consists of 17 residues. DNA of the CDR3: TGTGCCACCAGCGCGCCGGGACTAGCGGGGAGTTCAGATACGCAGTATTTT. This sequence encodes CATSAPGLAGSSDTQYF.

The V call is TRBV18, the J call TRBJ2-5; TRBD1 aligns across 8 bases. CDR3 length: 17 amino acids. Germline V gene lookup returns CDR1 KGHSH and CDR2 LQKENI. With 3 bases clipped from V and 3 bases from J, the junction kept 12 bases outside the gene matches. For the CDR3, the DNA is TGTGCCAGCTCACCTACCCGGACAGGGCTGGGTGAAGAGACCCAGTACTTC. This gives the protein CASSPTRTGLGEETQYF.

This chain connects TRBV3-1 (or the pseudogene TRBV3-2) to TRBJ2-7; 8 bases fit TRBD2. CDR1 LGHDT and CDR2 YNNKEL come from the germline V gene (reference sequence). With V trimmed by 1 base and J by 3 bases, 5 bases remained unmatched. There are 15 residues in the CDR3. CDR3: CASSQGSGGRYEQYF. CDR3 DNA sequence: TGTGCCAGCAGCCAAGGAAGCGGGGGCCGCTACGAGCAGTACTTC.

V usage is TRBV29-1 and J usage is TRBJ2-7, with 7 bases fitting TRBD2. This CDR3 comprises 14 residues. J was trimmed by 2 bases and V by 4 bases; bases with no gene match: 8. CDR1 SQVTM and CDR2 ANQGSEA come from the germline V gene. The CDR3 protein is CSVAVQGGPYEQYF. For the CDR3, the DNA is TGCAGCGTTGCCGTGCAGGGAGGGCCCTACGAGCAGTACTTC.

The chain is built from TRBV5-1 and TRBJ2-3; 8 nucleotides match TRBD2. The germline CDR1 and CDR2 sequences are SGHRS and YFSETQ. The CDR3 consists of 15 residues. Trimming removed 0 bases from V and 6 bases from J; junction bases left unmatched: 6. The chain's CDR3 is CASSLERGPGDTQYF. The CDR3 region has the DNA TGCGCCAGCAGCTTGGAGCGGGGGCCGGGGGATACGCAGTATTTT.

The DNA of the CDR3 is TGCAGCGTTGGATCCGCTGAGGTTTATAGCAATCAGCCCCAGCATTTT. Its translation is CSVGSAEVYSNQPQHF. This chain joins TRBV29-1 and TRBJ1-5; D not certain. CDR3 length: 16 amino acids. Germline V gives CDR1 SQVTM, CDR2 ANQGSEA. The V and J ends lost 4 bases and 0 bases respectively, with 16 bases between them.